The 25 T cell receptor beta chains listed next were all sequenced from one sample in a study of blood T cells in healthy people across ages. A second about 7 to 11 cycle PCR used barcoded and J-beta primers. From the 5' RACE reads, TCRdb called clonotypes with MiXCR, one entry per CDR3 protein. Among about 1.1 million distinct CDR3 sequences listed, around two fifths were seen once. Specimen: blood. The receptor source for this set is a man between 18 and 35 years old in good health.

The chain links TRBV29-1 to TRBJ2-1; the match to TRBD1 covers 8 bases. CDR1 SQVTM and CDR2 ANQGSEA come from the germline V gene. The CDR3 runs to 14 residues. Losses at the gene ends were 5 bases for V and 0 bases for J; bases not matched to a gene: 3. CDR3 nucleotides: TGCAGCGTTCGACAGGGGAACTCCTACAATGAGCAGTTCTTC. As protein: CSVRQGNSYNEQFF.

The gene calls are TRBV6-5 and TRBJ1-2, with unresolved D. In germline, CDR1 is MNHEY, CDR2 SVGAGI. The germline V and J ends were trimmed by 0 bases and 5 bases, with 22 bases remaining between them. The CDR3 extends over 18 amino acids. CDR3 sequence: CASSYSISREPSLYGYTF. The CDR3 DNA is TGTGCCAGCAGTTACTCGATTTCACGGGAACCATCGCTATATGGCTACACCTTC.

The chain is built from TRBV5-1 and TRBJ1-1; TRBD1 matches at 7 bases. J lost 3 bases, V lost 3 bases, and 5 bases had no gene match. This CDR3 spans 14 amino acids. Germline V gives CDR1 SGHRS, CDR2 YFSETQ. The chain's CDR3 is CASSSTGVYTEAFF. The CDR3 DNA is TGCGCCAGCAGCTCCACAGGGGTCTACACTGAAGCTTTCTTT.

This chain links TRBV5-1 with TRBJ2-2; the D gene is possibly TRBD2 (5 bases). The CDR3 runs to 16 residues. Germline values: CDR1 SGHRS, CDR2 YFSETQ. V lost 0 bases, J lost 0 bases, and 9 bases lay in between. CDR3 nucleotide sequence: TGCGCCAGCAGCTTGGATACGGGGTCGAACACCGGGGAGCTGTTTTTT. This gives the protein CASSLDTGSNTGELFF.

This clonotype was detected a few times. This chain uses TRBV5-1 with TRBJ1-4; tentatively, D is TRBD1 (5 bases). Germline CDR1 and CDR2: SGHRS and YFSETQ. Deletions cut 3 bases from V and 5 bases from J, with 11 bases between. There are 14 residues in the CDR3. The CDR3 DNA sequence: TGCGCCAGCAGCTCGGGACGGGGGAATGAAAAACTGTTTTTT. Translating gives CASSSGRGNEKLFF.

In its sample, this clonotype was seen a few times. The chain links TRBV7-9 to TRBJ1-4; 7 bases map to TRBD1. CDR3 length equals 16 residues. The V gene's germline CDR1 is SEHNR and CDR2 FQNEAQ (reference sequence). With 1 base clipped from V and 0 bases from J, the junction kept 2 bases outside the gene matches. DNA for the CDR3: TGTGCCAGCAGCTTAGGGGACAGTGCAACTAATGAAAAACTGTTTTTT. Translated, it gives CASSLGDSATNEKLFF.

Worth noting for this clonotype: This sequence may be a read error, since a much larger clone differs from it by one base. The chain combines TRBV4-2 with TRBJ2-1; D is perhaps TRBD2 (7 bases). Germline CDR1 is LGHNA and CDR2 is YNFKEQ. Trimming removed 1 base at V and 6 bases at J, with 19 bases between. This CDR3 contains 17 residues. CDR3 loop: CASSQVFTGGGCNEQFF. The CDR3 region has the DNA TGTGCCAGCAGCCAAGTTTTTACGGGCGGGGGCTGCAATGAGCAGTTCTTC.

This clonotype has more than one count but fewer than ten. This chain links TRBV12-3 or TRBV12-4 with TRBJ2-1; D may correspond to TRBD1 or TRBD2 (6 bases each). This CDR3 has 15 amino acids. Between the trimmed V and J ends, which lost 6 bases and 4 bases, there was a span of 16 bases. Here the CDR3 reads CASSPSVGGYNEQFF. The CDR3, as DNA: TGTGCCAGCAGCCCTAGCGTAGGGGGTTACAATGAGCAGTTCTTC.

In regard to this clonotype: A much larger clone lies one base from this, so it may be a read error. The CDR3 spells CASSHGSAPYGYTF. The CDR3 nucleotides are TGTGCCAGCAGTCATGGGTCCGCTCCCTATGGCTACACCTTC. The V and J genes are TRBV12-3 or TRBV12-4 and TRBJ1-2; D gene unclear. Trimming removed 5 bases at V and 4 bases at J, with 14 bases between. This CDR3 contains 14 residues.

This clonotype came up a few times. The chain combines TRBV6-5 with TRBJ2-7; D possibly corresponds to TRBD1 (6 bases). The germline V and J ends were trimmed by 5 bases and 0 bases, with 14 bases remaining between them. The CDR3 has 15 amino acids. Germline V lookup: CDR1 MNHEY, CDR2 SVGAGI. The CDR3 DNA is TGTGCCAGCAGTACCAGGGGTATCCGCTCCTACGAGCAGTACTTC. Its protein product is CASSTRGIRSYEQYF.

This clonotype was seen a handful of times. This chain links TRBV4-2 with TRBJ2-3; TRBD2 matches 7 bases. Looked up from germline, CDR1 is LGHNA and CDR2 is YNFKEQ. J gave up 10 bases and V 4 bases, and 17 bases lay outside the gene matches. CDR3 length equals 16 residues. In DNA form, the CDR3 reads TGTGCCAGCAGCCCTAATGCGGCCGGGAGGCATATGGCGCAGTATTTT. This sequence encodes CASSPNAAGRHMAQYF.

The DNA for the CDR3 is TGCAGTGCTAGTCCCCCGGGACAGATGAACACTGAAGCTTTCTTT. Protein sequence: CSASPPGQMNTEAFF. This sequence joins TRBV20-1 and TRBJ1-1, with 7 bases matching TRBD1. J lost 0 bases, V lost 3 bases, and 7 bases had no gene match. Germline loops: CDR1 DFQATT, CDR2 SNEGSKA (reference sequence). The CDR3 covers 15 residues.

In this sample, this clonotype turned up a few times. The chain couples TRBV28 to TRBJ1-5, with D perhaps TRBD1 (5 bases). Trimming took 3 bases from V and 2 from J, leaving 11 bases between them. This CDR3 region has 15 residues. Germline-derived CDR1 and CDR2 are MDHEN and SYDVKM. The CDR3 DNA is TGTGCCAGCAGTTTTCCGGGGGAGGGCAATCAGCCCCAGCATTTT. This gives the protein CASSFPGEGNQPQHF.

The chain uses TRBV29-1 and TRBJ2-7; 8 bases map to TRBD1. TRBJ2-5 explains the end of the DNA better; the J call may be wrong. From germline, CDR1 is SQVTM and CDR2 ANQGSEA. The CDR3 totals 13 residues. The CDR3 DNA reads TGCCGCGCCGGACAGGGAACGGGCGAGACCCAGTACTTC. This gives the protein CRAGQGTGETQYF.

The CDR3: CASRRTGAIFGELFF. The CDR3 DNA is TGTGCCAGCCGACGGACAGGGGCGATTTTCGGGGAGCTGTTTTTT. This chain joins TRBV6-1 and TRBJ2-2; 9 nucleotides align to TRBD1. Germline V lookup: CDR1 MNHNS, CDR2 SASEGT. The V gene end was trimmed by 8 bases and the J gene end by 7 bases; junction bases not matched to a gene: 11. This CDR3 comprises 15 residues.

In nucleotides, the CDR3 is TGTGCCAGCAGCCCCAGCTCTTCGGACTATGGCTACACCTTC. It specifies CASSPSSSDYGYTF. This chain links TRBV13 with TRBJ1-2; D not certain. Germline values: CDR1 PRHDT, CDR2 FYEKMQ (reference sequence). Trimming shortened V by 5 bases and J by 3 bases, and 13 bases separated the two germline ends. This CDR3 has 14 residues.

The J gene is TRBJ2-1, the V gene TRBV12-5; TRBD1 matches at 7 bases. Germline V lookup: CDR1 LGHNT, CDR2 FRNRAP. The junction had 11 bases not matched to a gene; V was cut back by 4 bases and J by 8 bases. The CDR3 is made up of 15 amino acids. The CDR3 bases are TGTGCTAGTGGTTCCTGCAGCAGGGGGAGAGATGAGCAGTTCTTC. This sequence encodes CASGSCSRGRDEQFF.

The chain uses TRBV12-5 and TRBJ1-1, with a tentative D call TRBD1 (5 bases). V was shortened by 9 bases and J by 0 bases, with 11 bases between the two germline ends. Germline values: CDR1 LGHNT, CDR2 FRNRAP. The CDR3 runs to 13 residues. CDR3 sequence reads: CASAKGLNTEAFF. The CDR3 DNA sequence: TGTGCTAGCGCCAAGGGGCTGAACACTGAAGCTTTCTTT.

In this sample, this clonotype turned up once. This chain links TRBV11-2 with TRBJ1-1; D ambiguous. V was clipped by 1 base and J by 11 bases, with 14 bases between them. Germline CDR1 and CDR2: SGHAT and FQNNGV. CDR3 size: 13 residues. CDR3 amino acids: CASSLVPYSPAFF. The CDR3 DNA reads TGTGCCAGCAGCTTAGTCCCCTACTCGCCGGCTTTCTTT. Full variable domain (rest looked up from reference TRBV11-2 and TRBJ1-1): EAGVAQSPRYKIIEKRQSVAFWCNPISGHATLYWYQQILGQGPKLLIQFQNNGVVDDSQLPKDRFSAERLKGVDSTLKIQPAKLEDSAVYLCASSLVPYSPAFFGQGTRLTVV.

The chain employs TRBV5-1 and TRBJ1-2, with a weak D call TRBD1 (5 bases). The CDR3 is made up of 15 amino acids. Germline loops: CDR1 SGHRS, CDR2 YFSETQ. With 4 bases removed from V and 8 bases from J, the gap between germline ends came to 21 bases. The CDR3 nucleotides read TGCGCCAGCAGCGCGGGAGGGACCTACCTGGAAGGCTACACCTTC. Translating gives CASSAGGTYLEGYTF.

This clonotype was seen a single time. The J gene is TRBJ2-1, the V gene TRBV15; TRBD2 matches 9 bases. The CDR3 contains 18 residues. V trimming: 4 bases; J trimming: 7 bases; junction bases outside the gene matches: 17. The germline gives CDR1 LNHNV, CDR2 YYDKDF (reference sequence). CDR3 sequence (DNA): TGTGCCACCAGCATAAAATTAGATGGCGGGAGGGCCGCGAATGAGCAGTTCTTC. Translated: CATSIKLDGGRAANEQFF.

DNA of the CDR3: TGTGCCAGCAGGCCTCCGCGGGATCATCAGCCCCAGCATTTT. It translates to CASRPPRDHQPQHF. This rearrangement joins TRBV6-1 to TRBJ1-5, with D hard to call. V dropped 6 bases and J dropped 5 bases, with 14 bases sitting between them. This CDR3 comprises 14 residues. Germline assignment: CDR1 MNHNS and CDR2 SASEGT.

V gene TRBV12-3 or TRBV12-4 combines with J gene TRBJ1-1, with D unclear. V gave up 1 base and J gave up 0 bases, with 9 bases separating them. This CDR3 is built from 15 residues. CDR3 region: CASSLVEVMNTEAFF. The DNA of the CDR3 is TGTGCCAGCAGTTTAGTTGAGGTGATGAACACTGAAGCTTTCTTT.

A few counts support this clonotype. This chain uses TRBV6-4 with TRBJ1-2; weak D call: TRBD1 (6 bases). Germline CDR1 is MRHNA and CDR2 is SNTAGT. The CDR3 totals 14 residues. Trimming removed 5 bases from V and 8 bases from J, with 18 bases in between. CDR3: CASSPGHPSRGYTF. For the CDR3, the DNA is TGTGCCAGCAGTCCGGGACACCCTTCGCGGGGCTACACCTTC.

CDR3 nucleotide sequence: TGTGCCAGCAGTTACCGTGTGTATGCTGGGGCCAACGTCCTGACTTTC. Amino acids: CASSYRVYAGANVLTF. The chain recombines TRBV6-5 with TRBJ2-6; D is ambiguous. The CDR3 is 16 amino acids. Trimming stripped 2 bases from V and 2 bases from J, with 10 bases between. CDR1 is MNHEY and CDR2 is SVGAGI in the germline V gene.